A selection of T cell receptor beta chains follows, all from one sample in a study of technical replicates of blood from several donors. Repertoires were generated with immunoSEQ multiplex PCR, while TCRdb's copy carries only in-frame clones and drops some. Among around 80,000 clones listed, approximately 98% were seen once. Source material: T cells isolated from PBMCs. Every receptor here comes from a human donor in good health. Both conserved end residues are part of each CDR3. D genes are given only for firm matches. Part of the rows lack a size; the others show once, few, many or a class for expanded clones.

J gene | D gene | V gene | clone size | CDR3 DNA | CDR3 protein
TRBJ1-2 | - | TRBV7-2 | - | TGTGCCAGCAGCTTAGGTGCAGGGTATGGCTACACCTTC | CASSLGAGYGYTF
TRBJ2-1 | TRBD2 | TRBV27 | - | TGTGCCAGCAGTTTTAGAGCGGGATCTTACAATGAGCAGTTCTTC | CASSFRAGSYNEQFF
TRBJ2-3 | TRBD1 | TRBV25-1 | - | TGTGCCAGCAGTCGGGACAGCCTACTCACAGATACGCAGTATTTT | CASSRDSLLTDTQYF
TRBJ2-3 | TRBD2 | TRBV4-1 | - | TGCGCCAGCAGCCAGGTAGCGGGGAACACAGATACGCAGTATTTT | CASSQVAGNTDTQYF
TRBJ1-3 | - | TRBV28 | - | TGTGCCAGCAGTTTCGCGGGGGAATACGGAAACACCATATATTTT | CASSFAGEYGNTIYF
TRBJ2-1 | TRBD1 | TRBV7-9 | - | TGTGCCAGCAGATATGGACAGGGGGATGAGCAGTTCTTC | CASRYGQGDEQFF
TRBJ2-3 | TRBD2 | TRBV7-2 | - | TGTGCCAGCAGCTTGGGACTAGCCACAGATACGCAGTATTTT | CASSLGLATDTQYF
TRBJ2-7 | TRBD1 | TRBV7-3 | once | TGTGCCAGCAGCTTAGGCGGGACAGGGTCATCCTACGAGCAGTACTTC | CASSLGGTGSSYEQYF
TRBJ1-1 | - | TRBV4-1 | - | TGCGCCAGCAGCCTCCACGGCGGGGCTGAAGCTTTCTTT | CASSLHGGAEAFF
TRBJ2-1 | - | TRBV7-9 | - | TGTGCCAGCAGCTGGAAGGAGGGCGGCAATGAGCAGTTCTTC | CASSWKEGGNEQFF
TRBJ2-2 | TRBD2 | TRBV29-1 | - | TGCAGCGTTGAAGATCCGGGAGGGCAGATCGGGGAGCTGTTTTTT | CSVEDPGGQIGELFF
TRBJ2-5 | - | TRBV7-9 | - | TGTGCCAGCAGCTTAACCCAGGAGACCCAGTACTTC | CASSLTQETQYF
TRBJ2-1 | TRBD2 | TRBV4-2 | - | TGTGCCAGCAGCCAAGGAACGGGAGGTTACAATGAGCAGTTCTTC | CASSQGTGGYNEQFF
TRBJ1-5 | TRBD1 | TRBV10-3 | - | TGTGCCATCAGGGCAGGGGGCTCATCAAGTCAGCCCCAGCATTTT | CAIRAGGSSSQPQHF